This TCR beta chain was sequenced during a study of T cells in Graves' hyperthyroidism and ophthalmopathy. From RNA transcripts, TCR beta CDR3 regions were amplified. The study used the HTBI primer set for a first-round RT-PCR of the TCR CDR3. Each CDR3 protein gets one entry after TCRdb re-called the multiplex PCR reads with MiXCR. The sample contains approximately 600,000 distinct CDR3 sequences, more than 11% of which appear only once. The CDR3 has 14 residues. Trimming pared 6 bases from V and 4 bases from J, leaving 16 bases between. Germline V CDR1 and CDR2: DFQATT, SNEGSKA (reference sequence). This clonotype was found many times. Its antigen is as yet unknown. Recently diagnosed hyperthyroidism of less than 2 months' duration affected patients aged 18 to 65. Any patient presenting with uncontrolled infection, other autoimmune disease, pregnancy or lactation was left out. General study findings and limits: Ophthalmopathy prediction by the model preceded onset by a median roughly 6.3 months. Researchers report that a 13 V-J model separated ophthalmopathy from stable hyperthyroidism.

V and J are TRBV20-1 and TRBJ2-1; D uncertain. The receptor was derived from a woman aged 25 to 39 with Graves' hyperthyroidism that later progressed to Graves' ophthalmopathy. Material for sequencing was blood. In DNA, the CDR3 is TGCAGTGCCCCCGACCCAAAGGCGTACAATGAGCAGTTCTTC. This gives the protein CSAPDPKAYNEQFF.